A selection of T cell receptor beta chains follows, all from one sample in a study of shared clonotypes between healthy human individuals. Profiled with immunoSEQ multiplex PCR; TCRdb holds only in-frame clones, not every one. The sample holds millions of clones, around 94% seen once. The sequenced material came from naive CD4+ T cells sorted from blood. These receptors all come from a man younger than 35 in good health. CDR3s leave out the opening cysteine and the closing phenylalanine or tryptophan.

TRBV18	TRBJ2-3	ASSPGLDTQY
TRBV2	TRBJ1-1	ASSVEGNTEAF
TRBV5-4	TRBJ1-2	ASSLEPGQGYT
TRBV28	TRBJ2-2	ASSTGTSGAGELF
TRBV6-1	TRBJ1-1	ASTLRQGITEAF
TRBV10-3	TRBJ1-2	AISEGNRAGSYT
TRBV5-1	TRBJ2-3	ASSLGSSGGTDTQY
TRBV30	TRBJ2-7	AWSTPTGFKQY
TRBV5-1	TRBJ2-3	ASSEDLAGGSIDTQY
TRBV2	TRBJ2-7	ASSGQPAPFEQY
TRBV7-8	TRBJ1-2	ASSTGTGAYGYT
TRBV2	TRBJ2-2	ASSAGTGGHGELF
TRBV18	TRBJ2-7	ASSPGAQASYEQY